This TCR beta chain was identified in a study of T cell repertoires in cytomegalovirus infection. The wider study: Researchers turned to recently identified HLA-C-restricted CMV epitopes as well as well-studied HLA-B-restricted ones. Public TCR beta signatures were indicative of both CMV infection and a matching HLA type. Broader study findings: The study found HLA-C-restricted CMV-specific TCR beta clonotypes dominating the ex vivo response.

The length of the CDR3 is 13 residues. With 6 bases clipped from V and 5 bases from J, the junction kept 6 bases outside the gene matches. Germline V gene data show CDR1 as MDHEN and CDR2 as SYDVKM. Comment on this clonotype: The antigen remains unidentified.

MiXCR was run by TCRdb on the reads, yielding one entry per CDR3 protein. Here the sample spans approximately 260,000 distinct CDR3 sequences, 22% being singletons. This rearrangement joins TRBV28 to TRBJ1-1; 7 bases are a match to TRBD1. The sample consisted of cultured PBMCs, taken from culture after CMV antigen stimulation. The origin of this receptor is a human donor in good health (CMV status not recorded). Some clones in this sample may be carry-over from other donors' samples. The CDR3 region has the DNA TGTGCCAGCAGCAGGGGGGGAACAACTGAAGCTTTCTTT. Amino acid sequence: CASSRGGTTEAFF.